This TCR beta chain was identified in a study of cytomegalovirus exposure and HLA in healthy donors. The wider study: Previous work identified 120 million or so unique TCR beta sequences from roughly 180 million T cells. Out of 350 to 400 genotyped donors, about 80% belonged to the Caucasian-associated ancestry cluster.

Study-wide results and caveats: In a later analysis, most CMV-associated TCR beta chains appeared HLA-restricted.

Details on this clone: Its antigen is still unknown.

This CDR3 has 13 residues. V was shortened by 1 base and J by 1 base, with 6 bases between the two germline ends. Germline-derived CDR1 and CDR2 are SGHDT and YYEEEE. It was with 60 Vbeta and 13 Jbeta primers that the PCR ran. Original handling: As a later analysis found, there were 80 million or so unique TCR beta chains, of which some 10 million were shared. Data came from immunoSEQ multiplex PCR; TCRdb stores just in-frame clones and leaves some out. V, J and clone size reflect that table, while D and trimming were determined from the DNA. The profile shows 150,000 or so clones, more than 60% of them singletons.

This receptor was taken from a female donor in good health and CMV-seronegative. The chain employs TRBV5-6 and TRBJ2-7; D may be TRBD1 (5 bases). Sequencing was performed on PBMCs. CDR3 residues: CASSLRQSYEQYF. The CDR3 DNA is TGTGCCAGCAGCTTGCGACAGTCCTACGAGCAGTACTTC. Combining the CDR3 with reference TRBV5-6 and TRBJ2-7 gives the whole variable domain DAGVTQSPTHLIKTRGQQVTLRCSPKSGHDTVSWYQQALGQGPQFIFQYYEEEERQRGNFPDRFSGHQFPNYSSELNVNALLLGDSALYLCASSLRQSYEQYFGPGTRLTVT.